The 2 T cell receptor beta chains listed next were all sequenced from one sample in a study of T cell repertoires in cytomegalovirus infection. MiXCR, applied by TCRdb to the reads, yields one record per CDR3 protein. Counted here are just over 300,000 distinct CDR3 sequences, roughly 17% occurring once; the ten biggest clones make up around 11%. What was sequenced was PBMCs. The receptor set was obtained from a human donor in good health (CMV status not recorded). Some clones in this sample may be carry-over from other donors' samples.

This clonotype was observed a handful of times. V and J are TRBV10-3 and TRBJ1-2; 10 nucleotides match TRBD1. V gave up 8 bases and J gave up 6 bases; unmatched junction bases: 9. The CDR3 is 14 amino acids. Germline V gene lookup returns CDR1 ENHRY and CDR2 SYGVKD. In DNA, the CDR3 is TGTGCCATCCGGGGACAGGGGAATTGGGATGGCTACACCTTC. Protein sequence: CAIRGQGNWDGYTF.

In its sample, this clonotype was seen once. The chain recombines TRBV3-1 with TRBJ2-1; a possible D gene is TRBD2 (6 bases). The ends were cut back, 6 bases at V and 6 bases at J, with 15 bases in the middle. The CDR3 extends over 14 amino acids. The germline V gene has CDR1 LGHDT and CDR2 YNNKEL (reference sequence). CDR3 bases: TGTGCCAGCAGTCCCCCCGGGACTCCCAATGAGCAGTTCTTC. Its translation is CASSPPGTPNEQFF.